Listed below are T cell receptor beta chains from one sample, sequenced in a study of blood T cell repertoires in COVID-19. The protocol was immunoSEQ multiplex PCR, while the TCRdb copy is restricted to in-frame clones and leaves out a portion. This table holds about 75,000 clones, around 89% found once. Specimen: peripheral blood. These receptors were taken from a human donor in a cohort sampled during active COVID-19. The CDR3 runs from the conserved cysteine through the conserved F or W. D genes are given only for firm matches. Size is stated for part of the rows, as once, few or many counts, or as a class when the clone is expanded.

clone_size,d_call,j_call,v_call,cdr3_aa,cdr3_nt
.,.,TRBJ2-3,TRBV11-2,CASSSPWAPNGSSDTQYF,TGTGCCAGCAGCTCCCCCTGGGCCCCGAATGGGAGTTCAGATACGCAGTATTTT
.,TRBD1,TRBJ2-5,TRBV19,CASSIRTGEETQYF,TGTGCCAGTAGTATCAGGACAGGGGAAGAGACCCAGTACTTC
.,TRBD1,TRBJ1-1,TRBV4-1,CASSTRTGGAGTEAFF,TGCGCCAGCAGCACCCGGACAGGGGGCGCTGGCACTGAAGCTTTCTTT
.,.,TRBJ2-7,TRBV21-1,CASSRGDEQYF,TGTGCCAGCAGCAGGGGGGACGAGCAGTACTTC
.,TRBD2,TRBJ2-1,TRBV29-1,CSVRTSYNEQFF,TGCAGCGTGCGGACTAGCTACAATGAGCAGTTCTTC
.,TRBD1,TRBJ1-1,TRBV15,CATSRSQGAEAFF,TGTGCCACCAGCAGGTCACAGGGGGCTGAAGCTTTCTTT
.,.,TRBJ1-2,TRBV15,CATSRDRTGQGYTF,TGTGCCACCAGCAGAGATCGTACAGGCCAGGGCTACACCTTC
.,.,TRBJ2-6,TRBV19,CASSIGGAGANVLTF,TGTGCCAGTAGTATCGGAGGGGCTGGGGCCAACGTCCTGACTTTC
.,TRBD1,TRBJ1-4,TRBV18,CASTGDSDATNEKLFF,TGTGCCAGCACCGGGGACAGTGATGCAACTAATGAAAAACTGTTTTTT
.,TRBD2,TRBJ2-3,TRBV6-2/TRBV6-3,CASSYPPMRGGPDTQYF,TGTGCCAGCAGTTACCCACCCATGCGGGGGGGCCCAGATACGCAGTATTTT
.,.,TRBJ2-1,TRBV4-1,CASSNRHENEQFF,TGCGCCAGCAGCAACAGACACGAAAATGAGCAGTTCTTC
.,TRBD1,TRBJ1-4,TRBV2,CASRKQGADEKLFF,TGTGCCAGCAGGAAACAGGGGGCGGACGAAAAACTGTTTTTT
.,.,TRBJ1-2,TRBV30,CAWSGHRYGYTF,TGTGCCTGGAGTGGGCACAGGTATGGCTACACCTTC
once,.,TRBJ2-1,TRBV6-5,CASSYPRNGLNEQFF,TGTGCCAGCAGTTACCCCAGGAACGGCCTCAATGAGCAGTTCTTC
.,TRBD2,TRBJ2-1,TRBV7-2,CASSLNPSGGRNEQFF,TGTGCCAGCAGCTTAAACCCTAGCGGGGGCCGTAATGAGCAGTTCTTC
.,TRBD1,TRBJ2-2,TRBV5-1,CASSLAETGGTGELFF,TGCGCCAGCAGCTTGGCCGAGACAGGGGGCACCGGGGAGCTGTTTTTT
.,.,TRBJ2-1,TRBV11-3,CASSLEGGVALDEQFF,TGTGCCAGCAGCTTAGAGGGCGGGGTAGCCCTTGATGAGCAGTTCTTC
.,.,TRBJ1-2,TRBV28,CASSSGGYGYTF,TGTGCCAGCAGTTCCGGGGGGTATGGCTACACCTTC
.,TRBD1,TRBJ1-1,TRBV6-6,CASSSAGQGSTEAFF,TGTGCCAGCAGTTCCGCGGGACAGGGGTCCACTGAAGCTTTCTTT
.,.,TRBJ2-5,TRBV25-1,CASSEYQGSRETQYF,TGTGCCAGCAGTGAATACCAGGGAAGCAGGGAGACCCAGTACTTC
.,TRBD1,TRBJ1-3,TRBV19,CASSDTGAGNTIYF,TGTGCCAGTAGTGATACAGGGGCGGGAAACACCATATATTTT
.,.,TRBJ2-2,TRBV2,CASRRRGTANTGELFF,TGTGCCAGCAGGAGACGCGGGACAGCGAACACCGGGGAGCTGTTTTTT
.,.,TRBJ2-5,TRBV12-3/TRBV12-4,CASSSGMETQYF,TGTGCCAGCAGTTCCGGGATGGAGACCCAGTACTTC
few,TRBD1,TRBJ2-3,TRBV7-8,CASNRQGSITTDTQYF,TGTGCCAGCAACCGACAGGGGTCAATAACCACAGATACGCAGTATTTT
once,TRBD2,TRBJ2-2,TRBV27,CASSFLGLAGVIGGGELFF,TGTGCCAGCAGTTTCCTGGGACTAGCGGGAGTAATCGGGGGCGGGGAGCTGTTTTTT
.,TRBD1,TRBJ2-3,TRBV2,CASQRDRDPIMQYF,TGTGCCAGCCAGCGGGACAGGGACCCCATAATGCAGTATTTT
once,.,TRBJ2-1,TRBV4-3,CASSLETGSEQFF,TGCGCCAGCAGCCTCGAGACTGGATCTGAGCAGTTCTTC
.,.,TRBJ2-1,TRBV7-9,CASSLGQGPANEQFF,TGTGCCAGCAGCTTAGGGCAGGGGCCGGCCAATGAGCAGTTCTTC
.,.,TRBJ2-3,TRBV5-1,CASSPPRWESNTQYF,TGCGCCAGCAGCCCCCCCCGCTGGGAGTCAAATACGCAGTATTTT
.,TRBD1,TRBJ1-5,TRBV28,CASSHAASSGTGKFSVANQPQHF,TGTGCCAGCAGTCACGCCGCCTCCTCCGGGACAGGGAAGTTTTCGGTGGCCAATCAGCCCCAGCATTTT
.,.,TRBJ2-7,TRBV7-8,CASSPSSRARPYEQYF,TGTGCCAGCAGCCCTAGTTCCAGGGCTAGGCCCTACGAGCAGTACTTC
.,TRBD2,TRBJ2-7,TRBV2,CATRNGGAPGEQYF,TGTGCCACCAGAAACGGGGGGGCCCCAGGCGAGCAGTACTTC
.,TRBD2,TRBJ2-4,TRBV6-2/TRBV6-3,CASSYFSLWRGGAKNIQYF,TGTGCCAGCAGTTACTTCTCTCTCTGGCGGGGAGGGGCCAAAAACATTCAGTACTTC
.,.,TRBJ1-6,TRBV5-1,CASSLAGSPGLHF,TGCGCCAGCAGCTTGGCCGGCTCCCCGGGCCTCCACTTT
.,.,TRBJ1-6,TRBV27,CASSLGRDLNSPLHF,TGTGCCAGCAGTTTGGGCAGGGATCTTAATTCACCCCTCCACTTT
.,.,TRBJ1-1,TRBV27,CASSLRGGSTEAFF,TGTGCCAGCAGTTTACGGGGAGGGAGCACTGAAGCTTTCTTT
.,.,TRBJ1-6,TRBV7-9,CASSLVAPGSPLHF,TGTGCCAGCAGCTTAGTAGCTCCTGGTTCACCCCTCCACTTT
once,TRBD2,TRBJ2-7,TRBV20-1,CSASKSPSGPAGQYF,TGCAGTGCTAGTAAATCCCCTAGCGGTCCTGCGGGGCAGTACTTC
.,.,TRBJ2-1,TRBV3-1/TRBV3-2,CASSHGRGGYNEQFF,TGTGCCAGCAGCCACGGAAGGGGGGGCTACAATGAGCAGTTCTTC
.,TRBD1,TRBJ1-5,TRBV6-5,CASTSGRGGHQPQHF,TGTGCCAGCACCTCCGGGAGAGGGGGCCATCAGCCCCAGCATTTT
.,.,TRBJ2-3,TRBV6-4,CASSDSSSTDTQYF,TGTGCCAGCAGTGACTCTTCTAGTACTGATACGCAGTATTTT